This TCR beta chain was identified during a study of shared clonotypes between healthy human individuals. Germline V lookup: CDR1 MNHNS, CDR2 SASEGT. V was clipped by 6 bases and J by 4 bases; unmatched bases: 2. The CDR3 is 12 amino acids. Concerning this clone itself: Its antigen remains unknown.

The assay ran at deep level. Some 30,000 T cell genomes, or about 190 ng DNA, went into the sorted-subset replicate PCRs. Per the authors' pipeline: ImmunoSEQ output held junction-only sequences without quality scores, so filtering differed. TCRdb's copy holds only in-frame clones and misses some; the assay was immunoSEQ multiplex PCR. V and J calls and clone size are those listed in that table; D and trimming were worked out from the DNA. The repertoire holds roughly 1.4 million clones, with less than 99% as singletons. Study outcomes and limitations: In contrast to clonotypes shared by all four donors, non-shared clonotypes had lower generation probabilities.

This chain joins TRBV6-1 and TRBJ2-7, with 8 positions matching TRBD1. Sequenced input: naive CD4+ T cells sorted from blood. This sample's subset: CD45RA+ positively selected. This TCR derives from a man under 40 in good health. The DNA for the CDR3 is TGTGCCAGCAGAACAGGGGGATACGAGCAGTACTTC. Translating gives CASRTGGYEQYF.